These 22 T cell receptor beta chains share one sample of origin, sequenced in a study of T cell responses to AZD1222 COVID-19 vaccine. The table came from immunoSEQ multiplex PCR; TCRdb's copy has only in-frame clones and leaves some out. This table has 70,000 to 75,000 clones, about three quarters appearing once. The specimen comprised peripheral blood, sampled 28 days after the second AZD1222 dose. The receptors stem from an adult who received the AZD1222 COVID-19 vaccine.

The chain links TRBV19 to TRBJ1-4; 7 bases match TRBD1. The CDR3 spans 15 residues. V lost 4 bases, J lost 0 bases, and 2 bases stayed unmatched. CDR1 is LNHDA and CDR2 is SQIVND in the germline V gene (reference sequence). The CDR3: CASSTDRATNEKLFF. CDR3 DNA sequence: TGTGCCAGTAGTACCGACAGGGCAACTAATGAAAAACTGTTTTTT. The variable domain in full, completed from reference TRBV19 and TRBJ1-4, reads DGGITQSPKYLFRKEGQNVTLSCEQNLNHDAMYWYRQDPGQGLRLIYYSQIVNDFQKGDIAEGYSVSREKKESFPLTVTSAQKNPTAFYLCASSTDRATNEKLFFGSGTQLSVL.

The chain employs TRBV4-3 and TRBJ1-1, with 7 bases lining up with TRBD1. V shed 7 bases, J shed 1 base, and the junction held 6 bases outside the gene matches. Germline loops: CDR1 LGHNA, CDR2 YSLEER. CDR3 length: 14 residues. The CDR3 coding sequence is TGCGCCAGCAAAACCGGGACAGAGAACACTGAAGCTTTCTTT. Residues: CASKTGTENTEAFF.

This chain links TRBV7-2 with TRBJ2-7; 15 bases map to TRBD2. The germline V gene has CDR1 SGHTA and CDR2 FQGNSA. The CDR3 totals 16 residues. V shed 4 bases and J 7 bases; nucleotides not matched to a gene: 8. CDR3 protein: CASSWTSGGDSGEQYF. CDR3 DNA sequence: TGTGCCAGCAGCTGGACTAGCGGGGGGGATTCGGGAGAGCAGTACTTC.

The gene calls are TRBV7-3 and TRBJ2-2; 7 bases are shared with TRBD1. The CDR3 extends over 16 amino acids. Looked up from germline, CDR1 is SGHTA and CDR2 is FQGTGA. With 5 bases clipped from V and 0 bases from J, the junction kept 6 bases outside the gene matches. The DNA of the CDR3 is TGTGCCAGCAGCCCCATCGGGACAGCGAACACCGGGGAGCTGTTTTTT. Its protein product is CASSPIGTANTGELFF.

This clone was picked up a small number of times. The CDR3 reads CASSLRRIEAFF. CDR3 nucleotides: TGTGCCAGCAGCTTAAGGAGGATTGAAGCTTTCTTT. This chain uses TRBV11-2 with TRBJ1-1; D is undetermined. V dropped 2 bases and J dropped 7 bases, with 8 bases sitting between them. The CDR3 contains 12 residues. CDR1 SGHAT and CDR2 FQNNGV come from the germline V gene.

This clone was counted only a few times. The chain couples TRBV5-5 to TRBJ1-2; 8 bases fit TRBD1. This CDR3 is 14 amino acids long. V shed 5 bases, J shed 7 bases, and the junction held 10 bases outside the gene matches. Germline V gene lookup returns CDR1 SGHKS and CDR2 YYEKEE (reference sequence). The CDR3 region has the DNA TGTGCCAGCAGGACCCCAGGGGGCAGTGGTGGCTACACCTTC. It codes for CASRTPGGSGGYTF.

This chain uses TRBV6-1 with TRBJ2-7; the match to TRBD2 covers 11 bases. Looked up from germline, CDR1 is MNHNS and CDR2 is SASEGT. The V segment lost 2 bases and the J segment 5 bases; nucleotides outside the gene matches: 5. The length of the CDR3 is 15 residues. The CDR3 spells CASSEFPSGGNEQYF. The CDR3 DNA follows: TGTGCCAGCAGTGAATTTCCTAGCGGGGGGAACGAGCAGTACTTC.

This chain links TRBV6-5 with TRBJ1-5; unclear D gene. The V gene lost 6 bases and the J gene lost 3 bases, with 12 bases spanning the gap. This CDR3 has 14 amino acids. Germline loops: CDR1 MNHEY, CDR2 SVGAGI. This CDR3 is CASRSDEYNQPQHF. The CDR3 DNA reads TGTGCCAGCAGGTCCGACGAGTACAATCAGCCCCAGCATTTT.

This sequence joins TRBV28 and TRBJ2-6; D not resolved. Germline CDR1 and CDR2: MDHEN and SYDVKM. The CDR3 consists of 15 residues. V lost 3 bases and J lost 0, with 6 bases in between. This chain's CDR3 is CASSLGISGANVLTF. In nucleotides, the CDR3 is TGTGCCAGCAGTTTGGGCATCTCTGGGGCCAACGTCCTGACTTTC.

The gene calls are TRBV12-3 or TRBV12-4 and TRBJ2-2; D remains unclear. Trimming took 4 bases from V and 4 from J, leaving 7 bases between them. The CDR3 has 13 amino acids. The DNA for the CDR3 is TGTGCCAGCAGTTCTCGACTCACCGGGGAGCTGTTTTTT. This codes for CASSSRLTGELFF.

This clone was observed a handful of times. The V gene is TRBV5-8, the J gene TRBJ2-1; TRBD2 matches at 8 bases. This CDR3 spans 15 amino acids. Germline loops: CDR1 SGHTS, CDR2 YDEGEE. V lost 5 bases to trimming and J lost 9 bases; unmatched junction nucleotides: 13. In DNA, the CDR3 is TGTGCCAGCAGTCCGAGGGGACTAGGGGTAACTGAGCAGTTCTTC. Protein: CASSPRGLGVTEQFF.

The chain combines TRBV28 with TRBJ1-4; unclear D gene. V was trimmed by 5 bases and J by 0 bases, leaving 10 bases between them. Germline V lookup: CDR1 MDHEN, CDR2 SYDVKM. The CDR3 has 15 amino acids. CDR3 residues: CASSAGLATNEKLFF. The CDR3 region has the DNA TGTGCCAGCAGTGCTGGATTAGCAACTAATGAAAAACTGTTTTTT.

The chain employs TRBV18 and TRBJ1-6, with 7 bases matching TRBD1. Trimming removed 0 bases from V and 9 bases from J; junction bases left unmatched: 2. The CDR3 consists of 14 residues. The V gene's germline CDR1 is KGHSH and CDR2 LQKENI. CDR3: CASSPPGGFSPLHF. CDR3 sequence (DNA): TGTGCCAGCTCACCACCAGGGGGCTTTTCACCCCTCCACTTT. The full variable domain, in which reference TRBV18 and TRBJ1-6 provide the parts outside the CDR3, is NAGVMQNPRHLVRRRGQEARLRCSPMKGHSHVYWYRQLPEEGLKFMVYLQKENIIDESGMPKERFSAEFPKEGPSILRIQQVVRGDSAAYFCASSPPGGFSPLHFGNGTRLTVT.

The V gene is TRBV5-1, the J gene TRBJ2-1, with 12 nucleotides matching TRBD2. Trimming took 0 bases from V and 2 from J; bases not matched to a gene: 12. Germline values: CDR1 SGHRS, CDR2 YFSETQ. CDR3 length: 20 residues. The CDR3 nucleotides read TGCGCCAGCAGCTTGGCCACTACTAGCGGGGGGCCGTTTACCTACAATGAGCAGTTCTTC. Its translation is CASSLATTSGGPFTYNEQFF. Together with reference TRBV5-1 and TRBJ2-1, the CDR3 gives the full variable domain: KAGVTQTPRYLIKTRGQQVTLSCSPISGHRSVSWYQQTPGQGLQFLFEYFSETQRNKGNFPGRFSGRQFSNSRSEMNVSTLELGDSALYLCASSLATTSGGPFTYNEQFFGPGTRLTVL.

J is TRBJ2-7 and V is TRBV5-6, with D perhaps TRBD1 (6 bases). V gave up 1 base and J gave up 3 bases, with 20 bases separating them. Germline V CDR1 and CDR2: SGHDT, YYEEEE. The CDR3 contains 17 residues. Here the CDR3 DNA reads TGTGCCAGCAGCTTGTTCACGACTTGGGGGCGGAACTACGAGCAGTACTTC. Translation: CASSLFTTWGRNYEQYF.

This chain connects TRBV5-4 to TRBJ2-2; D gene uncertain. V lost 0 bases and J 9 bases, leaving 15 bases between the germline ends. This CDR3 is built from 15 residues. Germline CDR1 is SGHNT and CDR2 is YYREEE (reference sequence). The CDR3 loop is CASSLVVGGPRELFF. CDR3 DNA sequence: TGTGCCAGCAGCTTGGTGGTCGGCGGTCCAAGGGAGCTGTTTTTT.

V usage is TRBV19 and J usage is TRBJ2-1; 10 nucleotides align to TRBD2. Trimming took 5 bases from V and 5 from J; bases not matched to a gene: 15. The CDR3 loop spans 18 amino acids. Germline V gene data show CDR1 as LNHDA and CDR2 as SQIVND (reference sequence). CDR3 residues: CASSASFPGLAIHNEQFF. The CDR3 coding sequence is TGTGCCAGTAGTGCCAGCTTTCCGGGACTAGCGATCCACAATGAGCAGTTCTTC.

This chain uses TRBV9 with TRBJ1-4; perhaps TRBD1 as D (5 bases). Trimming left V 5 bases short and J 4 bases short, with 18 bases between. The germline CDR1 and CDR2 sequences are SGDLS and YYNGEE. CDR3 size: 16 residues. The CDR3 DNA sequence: TGTGCCAGCAGTGGGGAAGTGACCAGGGATAATGAAAAACTGTTTTTT. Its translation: CASSGEVTRDNEKLFF.

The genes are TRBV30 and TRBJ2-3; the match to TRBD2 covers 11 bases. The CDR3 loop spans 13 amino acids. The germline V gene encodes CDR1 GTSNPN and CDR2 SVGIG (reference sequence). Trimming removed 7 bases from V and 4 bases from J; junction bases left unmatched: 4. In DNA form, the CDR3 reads TGTGCCTCCACTAGCGGGAGTCCAGATACGCAGTATTTT. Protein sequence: CASTSGSPDTQYF.

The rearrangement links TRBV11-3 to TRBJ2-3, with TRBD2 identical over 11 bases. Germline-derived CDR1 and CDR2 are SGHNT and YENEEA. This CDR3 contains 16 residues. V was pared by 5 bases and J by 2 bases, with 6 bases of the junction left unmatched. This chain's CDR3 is CASSPGTSGPTDTQYF. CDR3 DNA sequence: TGTGCCAGCAGCCCCGGGACTAGCGGTCCCACAGATACGCAGTATTTT. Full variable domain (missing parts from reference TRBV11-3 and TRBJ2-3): EAGVVQSPRYKIIEKKQPVAFWCNPISGHNTLYWYLQNLGQGPELLIRYENEEAVDDSQLPKDRFSAERLKGVDSTLKIQPAELGDSAVYLCASSPGTSGPTDTQYFGPGTRLTVL.

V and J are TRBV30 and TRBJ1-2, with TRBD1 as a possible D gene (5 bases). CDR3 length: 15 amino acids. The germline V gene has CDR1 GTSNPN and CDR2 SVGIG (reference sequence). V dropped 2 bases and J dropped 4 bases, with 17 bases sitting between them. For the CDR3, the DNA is TGTGCCTGGAGTCGGGGCGGGGGTTTTTCCTATGGCTACACCTTC. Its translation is CAWSRGGGFSYGYTF.

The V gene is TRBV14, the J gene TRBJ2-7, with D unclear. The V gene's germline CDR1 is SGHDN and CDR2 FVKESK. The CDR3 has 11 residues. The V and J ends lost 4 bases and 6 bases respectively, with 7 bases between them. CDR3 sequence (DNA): TGTGCCAGCAGCCGCTTCGCCGAGCAGTACTTC. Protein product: CASSRFAEQYF.